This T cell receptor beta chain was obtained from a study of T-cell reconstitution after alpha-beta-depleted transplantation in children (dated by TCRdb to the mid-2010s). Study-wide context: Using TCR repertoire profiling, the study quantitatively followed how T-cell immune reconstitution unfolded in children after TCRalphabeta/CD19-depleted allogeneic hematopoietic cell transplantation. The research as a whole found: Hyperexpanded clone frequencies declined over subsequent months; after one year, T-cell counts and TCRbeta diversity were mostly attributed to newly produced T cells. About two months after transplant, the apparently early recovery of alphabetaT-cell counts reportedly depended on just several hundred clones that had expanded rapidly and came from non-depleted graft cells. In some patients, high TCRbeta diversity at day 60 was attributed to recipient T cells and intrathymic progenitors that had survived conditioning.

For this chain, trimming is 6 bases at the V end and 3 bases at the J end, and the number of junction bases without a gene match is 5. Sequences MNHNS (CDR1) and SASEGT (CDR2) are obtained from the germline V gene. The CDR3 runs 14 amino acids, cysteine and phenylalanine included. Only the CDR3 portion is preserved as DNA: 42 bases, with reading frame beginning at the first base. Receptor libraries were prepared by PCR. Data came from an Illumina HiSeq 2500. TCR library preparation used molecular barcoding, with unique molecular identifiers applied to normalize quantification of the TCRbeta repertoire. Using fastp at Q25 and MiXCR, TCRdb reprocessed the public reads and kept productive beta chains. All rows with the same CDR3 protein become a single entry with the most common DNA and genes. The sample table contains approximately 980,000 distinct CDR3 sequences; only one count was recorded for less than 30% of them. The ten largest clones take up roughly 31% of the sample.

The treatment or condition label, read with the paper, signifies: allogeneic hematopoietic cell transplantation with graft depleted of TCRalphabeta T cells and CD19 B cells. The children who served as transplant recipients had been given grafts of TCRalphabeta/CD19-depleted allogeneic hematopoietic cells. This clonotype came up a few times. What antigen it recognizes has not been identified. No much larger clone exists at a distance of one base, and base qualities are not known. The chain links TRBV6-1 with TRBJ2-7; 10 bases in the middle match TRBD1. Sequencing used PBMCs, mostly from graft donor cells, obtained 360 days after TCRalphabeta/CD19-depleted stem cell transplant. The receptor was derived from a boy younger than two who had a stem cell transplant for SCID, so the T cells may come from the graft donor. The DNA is TGTGCCAGCAGATCCGACAGGGGGCTCTACGAGCAGTACTTC. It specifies CASRSDRGLYEQYF.